This T cell receptor (beta chain) was retrieved from a study of blood T cells in healthy people across ages. As for the study in general: Per every two T cells, about one barcoded beta molecule was captured by template switching.

Notes on the study in general: Both higher diversity and more naive CD4+ cells marked long-lived donors when set against aged donors.

Peripheral blood was drawn, around 9.4 milliliters per donor. Alongside a J-beta primer mix, a sample-barcoded 5' primer served in a second PCR lasting roughly 7 to 12 cycles. A 12-random-nucleotide template-switch adaptor tagged each cDNA molecule. TCRdb analysed the 5' RACE reads with MiXCR anew, one entry per CDR3 protein. The sample carries 1,300,000 or so distinct CDR3 sequences, around 59% recorded once. Details on this clonotype: Its specificity is unknown.

The CDR3 is 14 amino acids. V shed 1 base and J shed 0 bases, with 8 bases lying between them. Germline loops: CDR1 GTSNPN, CDR2 SVGIG (reference sequence). This receptor was obtained from a man younger than 35 in good health. The chain has TRBV30 and TRBJ2-3; D possibly corresponds to TRBD2 (5 bases). The material sequenced was blood. The DNA of the CDR3 is TGTGCCTGGAGTGCGGGAAGGAGCACAGATACGCAGTATTTT. It yields the protein CAWSAGRSTDTQYF.